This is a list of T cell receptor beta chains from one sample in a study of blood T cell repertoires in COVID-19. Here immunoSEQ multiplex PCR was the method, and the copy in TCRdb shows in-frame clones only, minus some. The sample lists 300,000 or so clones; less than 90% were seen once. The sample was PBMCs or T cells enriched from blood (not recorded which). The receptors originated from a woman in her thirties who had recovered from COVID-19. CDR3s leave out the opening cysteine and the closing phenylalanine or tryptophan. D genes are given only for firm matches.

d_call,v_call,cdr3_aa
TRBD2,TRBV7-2,ASSHLVPGGGVEQF
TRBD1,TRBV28,ASSLTGDRGAKNEQY
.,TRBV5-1,ASSAGGQTQETQY
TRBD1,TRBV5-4,ASSLGQGLNTEAF
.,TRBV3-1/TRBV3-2,ASSLGASGYT
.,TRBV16,ASSQSPGGMNTEAF
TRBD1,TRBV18,ASSPGQGIREQY
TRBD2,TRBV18,ASSPPTSGGVNEQF
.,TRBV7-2,ASSLAGGAETQY
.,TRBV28,ASSLEDHYYEQY
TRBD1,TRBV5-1,ASSLGDRANQPQH
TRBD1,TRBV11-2,ASSLRTGGAGYGYT
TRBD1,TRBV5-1,ASSPGQGYTEAF
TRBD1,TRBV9,ASSAHGPGGAYNEQF
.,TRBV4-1,ASSQAGEREQF
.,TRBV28,ASSFSGGRNSPLH